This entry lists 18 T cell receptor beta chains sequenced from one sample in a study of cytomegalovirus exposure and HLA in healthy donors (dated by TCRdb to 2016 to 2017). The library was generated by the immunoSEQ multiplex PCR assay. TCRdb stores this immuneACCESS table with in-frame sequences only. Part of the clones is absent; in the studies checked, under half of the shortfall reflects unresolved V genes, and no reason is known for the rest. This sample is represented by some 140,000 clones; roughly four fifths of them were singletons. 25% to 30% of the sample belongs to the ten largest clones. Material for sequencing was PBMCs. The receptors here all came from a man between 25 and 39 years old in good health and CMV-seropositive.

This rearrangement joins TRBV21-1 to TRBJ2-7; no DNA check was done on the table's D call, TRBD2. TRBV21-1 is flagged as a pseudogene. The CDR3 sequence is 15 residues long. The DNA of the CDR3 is TGTGCCAGCAGCAAACTGGGGACTTCAACCTACGAGCAGTACTTC. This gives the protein CASSKLGTSTYEQYF.

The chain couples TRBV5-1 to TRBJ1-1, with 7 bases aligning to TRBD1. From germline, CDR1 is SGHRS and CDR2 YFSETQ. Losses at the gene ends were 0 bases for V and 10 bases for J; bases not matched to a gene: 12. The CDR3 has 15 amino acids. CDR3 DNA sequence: TGCGCCAGCAGCTTGGGGGCAGGGGGGTCTTCGGCAGCTTTCTTT. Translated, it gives CASSLGAGGSSAAFF.

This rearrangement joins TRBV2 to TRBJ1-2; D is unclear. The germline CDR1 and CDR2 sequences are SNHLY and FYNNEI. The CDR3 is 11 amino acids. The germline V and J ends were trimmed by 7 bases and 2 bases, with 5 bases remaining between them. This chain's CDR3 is CASIINYGYTF. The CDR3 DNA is TGTGCCAGCATAATCAACTATGGCTACACCTTC.

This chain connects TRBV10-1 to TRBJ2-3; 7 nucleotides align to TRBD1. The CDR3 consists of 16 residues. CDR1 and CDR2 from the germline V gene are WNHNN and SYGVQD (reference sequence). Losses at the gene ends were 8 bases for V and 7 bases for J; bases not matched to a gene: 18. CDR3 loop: CASQRPGQLLIHTQYF. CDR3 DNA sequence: TGCGCCAGCCAAAGACCGGGACAGCTCTTAATACATACGCAGTATTTT.

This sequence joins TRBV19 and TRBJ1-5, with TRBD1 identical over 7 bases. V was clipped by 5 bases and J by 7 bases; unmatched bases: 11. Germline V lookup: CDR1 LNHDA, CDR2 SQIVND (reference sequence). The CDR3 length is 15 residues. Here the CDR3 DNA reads TGTGCCAGTAGTCCAACCTTGCAGGGGGGCCAGCCCCAGCATTTT. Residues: CASSPTLQGGQPQHF.

CDR3: CASRRSQETQYF. The DNA of the CDR3 is TGTGCCAGCAGGCGTTCTCAAGAGACCCAGTACTTC. The chain has TRBV6-5 and TRBJ2-5; D not certain. This CDR3 region has 12 residues. Trimming took off 6 bases at V and 2 bases at J, with 7 bases between the two ends. Germline assignment: CDR1 MNHEY and CDR2 SVGAGI.

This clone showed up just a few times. CDR3 sequence (DNA): TGTGCCAGCTCAAGAACAGGGAGCTCCTACGAGCAGTACTTC. Its protein is CASSRTGSSYEQYF. The chain has TRBV2 and TRBJ2-7, with D possibly being TRBD1 (6 bases). This CDR3 is built from 14 residues. Germline lookup yields CDR1 SNHLY and CDR2 FYNNEI. Trimming took 8 bases from V and 0 from J, leaving 14 bases between them.

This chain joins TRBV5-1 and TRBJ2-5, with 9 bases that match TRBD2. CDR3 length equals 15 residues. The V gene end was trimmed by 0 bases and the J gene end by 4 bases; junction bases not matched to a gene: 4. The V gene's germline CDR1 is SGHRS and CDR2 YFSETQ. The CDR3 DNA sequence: TGCGCCAGCAGCTTGGCGAGTAGCGGGGGAGAGACCCAGTACTTC. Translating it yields CASSLASSGGETQYF.

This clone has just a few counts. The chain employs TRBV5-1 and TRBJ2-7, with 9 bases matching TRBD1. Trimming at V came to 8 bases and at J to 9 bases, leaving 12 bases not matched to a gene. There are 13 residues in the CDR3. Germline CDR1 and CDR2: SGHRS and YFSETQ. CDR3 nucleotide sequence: TGCGCCAGAGTCCGGGACAGGGAAAGCGGGCAGTACTTC. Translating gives CARVRDRESGQYF.

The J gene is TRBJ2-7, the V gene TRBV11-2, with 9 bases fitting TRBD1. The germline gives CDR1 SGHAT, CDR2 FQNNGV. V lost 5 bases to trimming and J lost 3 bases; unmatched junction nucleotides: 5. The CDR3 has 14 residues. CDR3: CASSRDRGVYEQYF. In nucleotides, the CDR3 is TGTGCCAGCAGCCGAGACAGGGGGGTCTACGAGCAGTACTTC.

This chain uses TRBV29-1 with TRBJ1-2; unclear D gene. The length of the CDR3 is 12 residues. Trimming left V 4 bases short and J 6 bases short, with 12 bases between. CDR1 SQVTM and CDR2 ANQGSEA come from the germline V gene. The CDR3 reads CSVGAEADGYTF. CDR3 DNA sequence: TGCAGCGTTGGAGCAGAGGCGGATGGCTACACCTTC.

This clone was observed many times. CDR3: CASSQEEGGPNEQFF. CDR3 in DNA: TGTGCCAGCAGCCAAGAAGAGGGGGGGCCCAATGAGCAGTTCTTC. The chain employs TRBV4-2 and TRBJ2-1; possibly TRBD2 for D (7 bases). The V gene lost 0 bases and the J gene lost 6 bases, with 12 bases spanning the gap. Germline V gene sequence: CDR1 LGHNA, CDR2 YNFKEQ. The CDR3 consists of 15 residues.

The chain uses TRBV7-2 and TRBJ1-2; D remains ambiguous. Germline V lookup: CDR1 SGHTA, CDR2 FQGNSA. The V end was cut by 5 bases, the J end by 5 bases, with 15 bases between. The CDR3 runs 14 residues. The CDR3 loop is CASSPFYGPYGYTF. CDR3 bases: TGTGCCAGCAGCCCGTTTTATGGGCCTTATGGCTACACCTTC.

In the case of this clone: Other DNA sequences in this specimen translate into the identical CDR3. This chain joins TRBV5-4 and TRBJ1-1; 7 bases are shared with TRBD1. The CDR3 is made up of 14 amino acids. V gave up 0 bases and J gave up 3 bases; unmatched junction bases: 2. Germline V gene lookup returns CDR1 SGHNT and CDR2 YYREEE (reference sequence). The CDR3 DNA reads TGTGCCAGCAGCTTGGAAGGGGGCGACACTGAAGCTTTCTTT. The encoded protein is CASSLEGGDTEAFF.

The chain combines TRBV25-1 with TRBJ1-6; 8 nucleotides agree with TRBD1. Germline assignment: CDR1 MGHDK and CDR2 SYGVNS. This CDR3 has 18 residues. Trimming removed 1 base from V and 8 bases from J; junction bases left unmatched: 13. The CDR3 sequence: CASSESRTGLSSYSPLHF. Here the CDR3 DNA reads TGTGCCAGCAGTGAATCCCGGACAGGGTTGTCCTCCTATTCACCCCTCCACTTT. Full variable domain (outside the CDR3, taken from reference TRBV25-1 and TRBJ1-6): EADIYQTPRYLVIGTGKKITLECSQTMGHDKMYWYQQDPGMELHLIHYSYGVNSTEKGDLSSESTVSRIRTEHFPLTLESARPSHTSQYLCASSESRTGLSSYSPLHFGNGTRLTVT.

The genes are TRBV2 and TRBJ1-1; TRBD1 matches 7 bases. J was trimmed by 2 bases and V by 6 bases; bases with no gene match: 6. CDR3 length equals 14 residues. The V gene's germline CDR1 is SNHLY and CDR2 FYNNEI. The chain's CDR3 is CASRGQIGNTEAFF. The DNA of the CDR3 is TGTGCCAGCAGGGGACAGATAGGAAACACTGAAGCTTTCTTT.

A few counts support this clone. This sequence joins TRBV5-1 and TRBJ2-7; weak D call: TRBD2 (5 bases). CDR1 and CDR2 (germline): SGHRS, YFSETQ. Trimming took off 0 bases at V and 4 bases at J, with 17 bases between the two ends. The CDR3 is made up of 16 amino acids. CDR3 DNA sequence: TGCGCCAGCAGCTTGGGGGCAAGGGAGAACTCGTACGAGCAGTACTTC. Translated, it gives CASSLGARENSYEQYF.

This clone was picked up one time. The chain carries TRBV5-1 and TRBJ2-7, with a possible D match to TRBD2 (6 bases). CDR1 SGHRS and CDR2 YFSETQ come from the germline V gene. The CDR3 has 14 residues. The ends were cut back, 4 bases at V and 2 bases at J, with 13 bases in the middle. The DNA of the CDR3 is TGCGCCAGCAGCCATAGCGGACCTACCTACGAGCAGTACTTC. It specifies CASSHSGPTYEQYF.